The rows below give T cell receptor beta chains drawn from one sample of a study of memory CD4+ T cells and cytomegalovirus serostatus. The assay was immunoSEQ multiplex PCR, and TCRdb's table has in-frame clones only and misses some. The sample has 70,000 to 95,000 clones; less than 90% are singletons. The sample taken for sequencing was memory CD4+ T cells from blood. Receptors originate from an adult in good health and CMV-seronegative. Each CDR3 is given with its conserved first and last residue. Each record gives: clone size, V gene, D gene, CDR3 length, J gene, CDR3 DNA, CDR3 protein. The D gene is left open where the match is weak. Clone size is given for some rows only: seen once, a few or many times, or a class if the clone is expanded.

>-|TRBV7-7|-|15|TRBJ2-2
TGTGCTAGCAGCTTAAGACTAATGAACACCGGGGAGCTGTTTTTT
CASSLRLMNTGELFF
>-|TRBV4-2|-|15|TRBJ2-7
TGTGCCAGCAGCCAAGAGGAGACCCCTACCTACGAGCAGTACTTC
CASSQEETPTYEQYF
>few|TRBV5-4|TRBD1|14|TRBJ1-2
TGTGCCAGCAGCTTGGGACAGGGGAACTATGGCTACACCTTC
CASSLGQGNYGYTF
>-|TRBV11-2|-|14|TRBJ1-6
TGTGCCAGCAGCTTCGGGCTGCGACATTCACCCCTCCACTTT
CASSFGLRHSPLHF
>-|TRBV27|-|16|TRBJ2-6
TGTGCCAGCAGTTTAACTTTTTTAGGGGGGGCCAACGTCCTGACTTTC
CASSLTFLGGANVLTF
>-|TRBV6-1|-|13|TRBJ2-2
TGTGCCAGCAGTACTCTGGGCACCGGGGAGCTGTTTTTT
CASSTLGTGELFF
>-|TRBV30|-|14|TRBJ1-2
TGTGCCTGGAGTGTACGTGGACGGATCTATGGCTACACCTTC
CAWSVRGRIYGYTF
>-|TRBV5-4|-|12|TRBJ2-1
TGTGCCAGCAGCTCCACCTACAATGAGCAGTTCTTC
CASSSTYNEQFF
>-|TRBV28|TRBD1|15|TRBJ1-2
TGTGCCAGCAGTATACAGGGGGCTGAAGACTATGGCTACACCTTC
CASSIQGAEDYGYTF
>-|TRBV2|-|12|TRBJ1-4
TGTGCCAGCAGTGAGTTTGACGAAAAACTGTTTTTT
CASSEFDEKLFF
>-|TRBV28|-|15|TRBJ1-2
TGTGCCAGTAACAGCGGAACAGGAGTTAACTATGGCTACACCTTC
CASNSGTGVNYGYTF
>-|TRBV7-2|TRBD1|16|TRBJ1-5
TGTGCCAGCAGCTTAGGGACAGGTTCTAGCAATCAGCCCCAGCATTTT
CASSLGTGSSNQPQHF
>-|TRBV28|-|13|TRBJ1-6
TGTGCCAGCATCCGGGAAAATAATTCACCCCTCCACTTT
CASIRENNSPLHF
>-|TRBV7-2|-|14|TRBJ2-5
TGTGCCAGCAGCTTGGCGCACCGAGATTCTGGCCAGTACTTC
CASSLAHRDSGQYF
>-|TRBV15|TRBD1|13|TRBJ2-7
TGTGCCACCAGCAGAGACAGGGGGTACGAGCAGTACTTC
CATSRDRGYEQYF
>-|TRBV7-7|TRBD2|15|TRBJ2-5
TGTGCTAGCAGCCTAGGACTAGCGGGGCAAGAGACCCAGTACTTC
CASSLGLAGQETQYF
>-|TRBV4-1|-|13|TRBJ2-7
TGCGCCAGCAGCCACTCTATGGGGCACGAGCAGTACTTC
CASSHSMGHEQYF
>-|TRBV7-2|-|15|TRBJ2-7
TGTGCCAGCAGAAATGACGCCCGGTACACCTACGAGCAGTACTTC
CASRNDARYTYEQYF
>-|TRBV6-5|-|15|TRBJ2-1
TGTGCCAGCAACCCGTGGGGGGCAGTATTTAATGAGCAGTTCTTC
CASNPWGAVFNEQFF
>-|TRBV5-1|TRBD2|13|TRBJ2-3
TGCGCCAGCACCGGACTAGCGGAAGATACGCAGTATTTT
CASTGLAEDTQYF
>once|TRBV7-9|TRBD1|15|TRBJ2-7
TGTGCCAGCAGCTCCCAGGACAGGCGCTTTTACGAGCAGTACTTC
CASSSQDRRFYEQYF
>once|TRBV19|TRBD1|14|TRBJ1-2
TGTGCCAGTATCCCGGGACAGGGGGCAGGTGGCTACACCTTC
CASIPGQGAGGYTF
>-|TRBV7-3|TRBD2|16|TRBJ2-7
TGTGCCAGCGCGCCTAGCGGGGGCCTAAGCTCCTACGAGCAGTACTTC
CASAPSGGLSSYEQYF
>-|TRBV11-2|-|15|TRBJ2-2
TGTGCCAGCAGCTCAATCAGGGAGAGCACCGGGGAGCTGTTTTTT
CASSSIRESTGELFF
>-|TRBV19|-|16|TRBJ1-5
TGTGCCAGTAGTCCCCGGGGGACATCCTACAATCAGCCCCAGCATTTT
CASSPRGTSYNQPQHF
>-|TRBV19|-|13|TRBJ1-2
TGTGCCAGTAGGACAGGCGCTTCTAGTGGCTACACCTTC
CASRTGASSGYTF
>-|TRBV25-1|-|15|TRBJ2-1
TGTGCCAGCAGTGAAGGACCCAGGGGCAAGAATGAGCAGTTCTTC
CASSEGPRGKNEQFF
>-|TRBV6-1|-|13|TRBJ1-1
TGTGCCAGCAGTGTACAGACGAACACTGAAGCTTTCTTT
CASSVQTNTEAFF
>-|TRBV19|-|14|TRBJ1-6
TGTGCCAGTAGTTTCGGACCTTCTGGTTCACCCCTCCACTTT
CASSFGPSGSPLHF